The entry that follows covers one TCR beta chain sequence. This clonotype has more than one count but fewer than ten. This receptor's antigen is unknown. Base quality data are lacking; no much larger clone is found one base away. This entry belongs to a study of T-cell memory formation after mild COVID-19 listed by TCRdb under 2021. About the full investigation: Most TCR sequence clusters were specific to one of the two donors. In two donors, T-cell clones that expanded and contracted after mild COVID-19 were followed by sequencing TCRalpha and TCRbeta repertoires longitudinally. Two young, previously healthy adult volunteers made up the cohort, one male and one female. What the research found in general, with its limitations: Only a couple of mild cases were covered by the study, and larger cohorts that include severe cases with pre-infection samples were considered necessary. Contracting CD4+ clones turned up mainly in the CM and EM memory subsets, whereas EMRA was where CD8+ clones were enriched. Balanced CD4/CD8 phenotypes were observed for clones contracting from day 15 to 85, whereas a bias towards CD4+ was observed for a second wave of clones expanding from day 15 to 37. Some responding clones were found in pre-infection memory, which suggests that pre-existing cross-reactive memory T cells took part in the SARS-CoV-2 response. The second-wave clones that peaked on day 37 were not confirmed to be SARS-CoV-2 specific.

Ficoll-Paque density gradient centrifugation was the method used to isolate PBMCs. The CDR3 contains 16 residues, cysteine and phenylalanine counted. CDR3 DNA is the only sequence kept; it has 48 bases, read in frame from the first base. A distance of 16 bases separates the germline ends of V and J, which lose 1 base and 6 bases respectively. In the germline V gene, CDR1 corresponds to SGHTA and CDR2 to FQGNSA. For sequencing, an Illumina NovaSeq 6000 was employed. TCRalpha and TCRbeta cDNA libraries were constructed by 5'RACE with constant-segment primers, with sample barcodes and unique molecular identifiers being introduced. RNA was extracted from every sample with Trizol reagent. Amplification of the libraries took two PCR steps, and the second step added a second sample barcode plus Illumina TruSeq adapters. The libraries were sequenced on an Illumina NovaSeq using 2 x 150 bp paired-end reads. Per the original workflow: The reads were demultiplexed and collapsed into UMI-guided consensus sequences using migec v1.2.7. Using mixcr v2.1.11, UMI consensuses were aligned to TRA and TRB V and J templates and then assembled into clonotypes. Expanded or contracted clonotypes were those called significant by both edgeR and NoisET, with noise models trained on biological replicates. For edgeR calls, the thresholds were a false discovery rate-adjusted p below 0.01 and a log2 fold-change of 1. As an exploratory analysis of dynamics, max-normalized trajectories of the 1000 most abundant clonotypes were examined with PCA combined with hierarchical clustering. Each responding clone was given a CD4 or CD8 phenotype based on the CD4+ and CD8+ repertoires, which had been sequenced separately. TCRdb passed the public sequencing reads through fastp at Q25 and MiXCR, retaining productive beta sequences. Here each entry gathers all rows of one CDR3 protein and keeps the most common genes and DNA. TCRdb's processing, not the study's, gives the V and J calls here. A total of 250,000 to 300,000 distinct CDR3 sequences appear in this sample, around 8% of them only once. Under 25% of the sample is in the top ten clones.

Sequences were obtained from PBMCs or a T cell subset sorted from them (not recorded which). The sequence joins TRBV7-2 to TRBJ1-5; a tentative D call is TRBD1 (6 bases match). The receptor was derived from a man between 18 and 29 years old who had mild COVID-19 (a few samples of this study predate the infection). The sample titles of this study are shuffled in the database, so cell type and time point are left out; the donor was told from shared clones. The nucleotide sequence is given as TGTGCCAGCAGCTTAGTTGGGGGCAGGGCGGCTCAGCCCCAGCATTTT. It is translated as CASSLVGGRAAQPQHF. With the rest looked up from the reference TRBV7-2 and TRBJ1-5 genes rather than sequenced, the full variable domain is GAGVSQSPSNKVTEKGKDVELRCDPISGHTALYWYRQSLGQGLEFLIYFQGNSAPDKSGLPSDRFSAERTGGSVSTLTIQRTQQEDSAVYLCASSLVGGRAAQPQHFGDGTRLSIL.